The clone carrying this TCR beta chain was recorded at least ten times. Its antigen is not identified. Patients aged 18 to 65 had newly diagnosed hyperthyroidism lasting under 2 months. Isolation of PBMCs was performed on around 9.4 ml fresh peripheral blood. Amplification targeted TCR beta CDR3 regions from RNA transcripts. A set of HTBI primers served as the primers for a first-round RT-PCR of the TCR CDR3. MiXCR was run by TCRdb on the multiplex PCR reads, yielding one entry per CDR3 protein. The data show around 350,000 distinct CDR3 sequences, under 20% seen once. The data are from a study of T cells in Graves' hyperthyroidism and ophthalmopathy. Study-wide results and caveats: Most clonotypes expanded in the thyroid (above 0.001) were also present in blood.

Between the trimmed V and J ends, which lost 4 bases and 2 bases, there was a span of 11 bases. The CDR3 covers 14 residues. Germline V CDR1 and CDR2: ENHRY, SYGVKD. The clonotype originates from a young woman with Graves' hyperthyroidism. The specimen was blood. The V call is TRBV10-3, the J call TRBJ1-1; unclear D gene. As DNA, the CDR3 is TGTGCCATCAGTGGGGCCAGACAAAACACTGAAGCTTTCTTT. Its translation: CAISGARQNTEAFF.